Following are 2 T cell receptor beta chains from one sample sequenced in a study of shared clonotypes between healthy human individuals. Sequencing was performed with immunoSEQ multiplex PCR; in TCRdb, only in-frame clones are kept and a portion is missing. The sample has more than 500,000 clones, roughly 95% seen once. Naive CD8 cells lacked CD45RO, underwent positive selection for CCR7 and left out terminally differentiated effector memory CD45RA+ cells. Sample: naive CD8+ T cells sorted from blood. These receptor sequences come from a woman aged 25 to 39 in good health.

The rearrangement links TRBV11-2 to TRBJ2-5; 9 bases are shared with TRBD1. The J call may be in error: the DNA end matches TRBJ2-7 better. The CDR3 sequence is 14 residues long. Germline assignment: CDR1 SGHAT and CDR2 FQNNGV. The DNA for the CDR3 is TGTGCCAGCAGCTTAGTGGGACAGGGCTACGAGCAGTACTTC. Its translation is CASSLVGQGYEQYF.

The chain is built from TRBV27 and TRBJ1-1, with D possibly TRBD1 on 5 matching bases. Per germline, CDR1 MNHEY and CDR2 SMNVEV (reference sequence). The CDR3 is 15 residues long. With 2 bases removed from V and 4 bases from J, the gap between germline ends came to 14 bases. CDR3 protein: CASSLGTGSPTEAFF. The DNA for the CDR3 is TGTGCCAGCAGTTTAGGGACCGGTAGCCCCACTGAAGCTTTCTTT.